This T cell receptor beta chain was documented in a study of OX40 agonist ivuxolimab in advanced cancers. Points from the study as a whole: More expanded clones were seen, on average, in CD8+ T cells than in CD4+. No antigen was identified for the clonally expanded peripheral T cells.

As for this clone: Its specificity is not known.

The assay was immunoSEQ multiplex PCR, and TCRdb's table has in-frame clones only and misses some. This table has about 92,000 clones, 84% appearing once. This clonotype was obtained from an adult with an advanced solid tumor such as melanoma, head and neck, liver or kidney cancer. Material: CD4+ or CD8+ T cells sorted from blood, obtained in a trial of the OX40 agonist ivuxolimab.

The CDR3 bases are TGTGCCAGCAGCGCCGGGACCACTAGCACAGATACGCAGTATTTT. This gives the protein CASSAGTTSTDTQYF. The chain has TRBV9 and TRBJ2-3, with D possibly called TRBD1 or TRBD2 (5 bases each). The CDR3 has 15 residues. V gave up 3 bases and J gave up 0 bases, with 11 bases separating them. CDR1 and CDR2 (germline): SGDLS, YYNGEE.